The clone carrying this T cell receptor (beta chain) was counted at least ten times. TRAV- and TRBV-specific primers, spanning alpha and beta chains, primed first-strand cDNA. A constant-region primer paired with the V-primer adapter amplified TCRs over 20 PCR cycles. TCRdb passed the reads through MiXCR, listing each CDR3 protein once. The profile shows 75,000 to 95,000 distinct CDR3 sequences, more than 8% of them singletons. The data originate from a study of low-dose radiotherapy and immunotherapy resistance in tumors. Across the whole study: Cohort 2 was treated with 1 Gy per fraction every two weeks, amounting to 13 Gy across 26 weeks.

The CDR3 loop spans 14 amino acids. Germline CDR1 reads GTSNPN; CDR2 reads SVGIG (reference sequence). The V gene lost 3 bases and the J gene lost 2 bases, with 13 bases spanning the gap. As to time point: before trial treatment. The material sequenced was PBMCs, taken before treatment. The gene calls are TRBV30 and TRBJ2-5; no clear D. The sequence derives from a male donor with prostate cancer. CDR3 region: CAWSPPQAQETQYF. In DNA form, the CDR3 reads TGTGCCTGGAGCCCTCCCCAGGCGCAAGAGACCCAGTACTTC.